These T cell receptor beta chains were read from a single sample in a study of molecular identifiers for immune sequencing clone quantification. Using its own MiXCR run on the PCR reads, TCRdb lists one record per CDR3 protein. The sample carries about 320,000 distinct CDR3 sequences, 20% to 25% recorded once. Specimen: naive CD8+ T cells from blood, with Jurkat cell RNA spiked in. These receptors all come from a human donor in good health. Some libraries in this study had Jurkat cell RNA spiked in. CDR3s leave out the opening cysteine and the closing phenylalanine or tryptophan. Rows may omit the clone size; those that give it use once, few, many or a size class.

J | V | size | CDR3
TRBJ1-5 | TRBV6-2/TRBV6-3 | NA | ASSPVSSGPQH
TRBJ1-5 | TRBV7-8 | once | ASNLGRDSNQPQH
TRBJ2-2 | TRBV28 | many | ASSRARGRNTGELF
TRBJ2-5 | TRBV27 | once | ASGPGTRWRETQY
TRBJ2-1 | TRBV2 | many | ASNRDSGYNEQF
TRBJ2-7 | TRBV5-1 | many | ASSLARAPRSNEQY
TRBJ1-5 | TRBV2 | many | ASTGQESNQPQH
TRBJ2-2 | TRBV24-1 | NA | ATSDLEAGELF
TRBJ2-3 | TRBV21-1 | many | ANRTSSTDTQY
TRBJ2-7 | TRBV5-4 | many | ASSLGLGSSYEQY
TRBJ2-7 | TRBV20-1 | many | SARPGTGFSYEQY
TRBJ1-5 | TRBV3-1 | many | ASSQGSGPQH
TRBJ1-5 | TRBV7-9 | many | ASSLAGSSNQPQH
TRBJ1-6 | TRBV4-3 | many | ASSQDLRGGSPLH
TRBJ1-5 | TRBV19 | few | ASGQGLGNQPQH
TRBJ1-5 | TRBV7-9 | many | ASSQGQGSQPQH
TRBJ2-2 | TRBV6-2/TRBV6-3 | few | ASSYSRVAGEYTGELF
TRBJ2-7 | TRBV7-8 | many | ASSLDWGEQY
TRBJ1-5 | TRBV9 | NA | ASSAYGGGQPQH
TRBJ2-3 | TRBV4-3 | many | ASSPMGRGGDTQY